Listed below are T cell receptor beta chains from one sample, sequenced in a study of cytotoxic CD8 clonotypes in ibrutinib-treated CLL. Clones were sequenced by immunoSEQ multiplex PCR, and TCRdb holds only the in-frame ones, with some missing. The repertoire holds around 150,000 clones, with around nine tenths as singletons. The sequencing used PBMCs, collected at disease progression, from a patient treated with ibrutinib. These receptor sequences come from a human donor with chronic lymphocytic leukemia. CDR3s include the opening cysteine and the closing phenylalanine or tryptophan. Fields, in order: V gene, D gene, clone size, J gene, CDR3 DNA, CDR3 protein. D genes are given only for firm matches. A clone size is listed for some rows: how often the clone was seen (once, few, many), or a class if it is expanded.

v_gene: TRBV7-8; d_gene: TRBD2; abundance: .; j_gene: TRBJ2-5; CDR3nt: TGTGCCAGCAGCTTAGCCCCCCGGGGGGGGGAGACCCAGTACTTC; CDR3aa: CASSLAPRGGETQYF
v_gene: TRBV4-3; d_gene: TRBD1; abundance: once; j_gene: TRBJ2-7; CDR3nt: TGCGCCAGCAGCCAAGGACAGGGTTGGGAGCAGTACTTC; CDR3aa: CASSQGQGWEQYF
v_gene: TRBV29-1; d_gene: .; abundance: .; j_gene: TRBJ1-1; CDR3nt: TGCAGCGTTGAGGATCCGAACACTGAAGCTTTCTTT; CDR3aa: CSVEDPNTEAFF
v_gene: TRBV9; d_gene: .; abundance: .; j_gene: TRBJ2-2; CDR3nt: TGTGCCAGCAGCGGCCGGGACTTAACCGGGGAGCTGTTTTTT; CDR3aa: CASSGRDLTGELFF
v_gene: TRBV27; d_gene: TRBD2; abundance: .; j_gene: TRBJ2-7; CDR3nt: TGTGCCAGCATCAAGCTAGGGAGGGCGGAACACGAGCAGTACTTC; CDR3aa: CASIKLGRAEHEQYF
v_gene: TRBV7-8; d_gene: .; abundance: .; j_gene: TRBJ2-3; CDR3nt: TGTGCCAGCAGCCGGGGACTGAACACAGATACGCAGTATTTT; CDR3aa: CASSRGLNTDTQYF
v_gene: TRBV2; d_gene: .; abundance: .; j_gene: TRBJ2-5; CDR3nt: TGTGCCAGGACAGGGTCGCGGGGGACCCAGTACTTC; CDR3aa: CARTGSRGTQYF
v_gene: TRBV4-1; d_gene: .; abundance: once; j_gene: TRBJ2-7; CDR3nt: TGCGCCAGCAGCCAAGAAGGCTACCGGGACTACGAGCAGTACTTC; CDR3aa: CASSQEGYRDYEQYF
v_gene: TRBV6-5; d_gene: TRBD1; abundance: .; j_gene: TRBJ2-5; CDR3nt: TGTGCCAGCAGTTTACAGGGGATTCCCCAAGAGACCCAGTACTTC; CDR3aa: CASSLQGIPQETQYF
v_gene: TRBV6-1; d_gene: .; abundance: .; j_gene: TRBJ1-2; CDR3nt: TGTGCCAGCAGTGAAGTTAGCCTCAGACCCTCTAACTATGGCTACACCTTC; CDR3aa: CASSEVSLRPSNYGYTF
v_gene: TRBV28; d_gene: TRBD1; abundance: .; j_gene: TRBJ2-7; CDR3nt: TGTGCCAGCAGTCGAATAGCGACGGGACAGGGTTCGCTATACGAGCAGTACTTC; CDR3aa: CASSRIATGQGSLYEQYF
v_gene: TRBV5-1; d_gene: TRBD1; abundance: .; j_gene: TRBJ1-2; CDR3nt: TGCGCCAGCAGCTTACGACAGGGGGGTCATGGCTACACCTTC; CDR3aa: CASSLRQGGHGYTF
v_gene: TRBV6-1; d_gene: .; abundance: few; j_gene: TRBJ1-2; CDR3nt: TGTGCCAGCAGACAGGCCTCATATGGCTACACCTTC; CDR3aa: CASRQASYGYTF
v_gene: TRBV7-9; d_gene: .; abundance: .; j_gene: TRBJ1-5; CDR3nt: TGTGCCAGCAGCTTAGGGGACACTCAGAATCAGCCCCAGCATTTT; CDR3aa: CASSLGDTQNQPQHF
v_gene: TRBV28; d_gene: .; abundance: .; j_gene: TRBJ1-2; CDR3nt: TGTGCCAGCTATAGGCCTCCTGGTCCTGCGGGCTACACCTTC; CDR3aa: CASYRPPGPAGYTF
v_gene: TRBV11-3; d_gene: TRBD1; abundance: .; j_gene: TRBJ2-2; CDR3nt: TGTGCCAGCAGCTTCGAGGGGGCTTTGAACACCGGGGAGCTGTTTTTT; CDR3aa: CASSFEGALNTGELFF
v_gene: TRBV4-1; d_gene: TRBD2; abundance: .; j_gene: TRBJ2-1; CDR3nt: TGCGCCAGCAGCCGGGGACTAGCGGGAGTGAGCTCCTACAATGAGCAGTTCTTC; CDR3aa: CASSRGLAGVSSYNEQFF
v_gene: TRBV27; d_gene: .; abundance: once; j_gene: TRBJ1-2; CDR3nt: TGTGCCAGCCGTAGGGGAAGGGACTATGGCTACACCTTC; CDR3aa: CASRRGRDYGYTF
v_gene: TRBV19; d_gene: .; abundance: .; j_gene: TRBJ2-7; CDR3nt: TGTGCCAGTAGTATTGGGGGTTCCTACGAGCAGTACTTC; CDR3aa: CASSIGGSYEQYF
v_gene: TRBV7-8; d_gene: .; abundance: .; j_gene: TRBJ1-1; CDR3nt: TGTGCCAGCAGCTTCAGGGCTCCGAACACTGAAGCTTTCTTT; CDR3aa: CASSFRAPNTEAFF
v_gene: TRBV5-6; d_gene: .; abundance: few; j_gene: TRBJ2-7; CDR3nt: TGTGCCAGCAGAGCAGGTGAGGTTTCTTTCTACGAGCAGTACTTC; CDR3aa: CASRAGEVSFYEQYF
v_gene: TRBV27; d_gene: .; abundance: .; j_gene: TRBJ2-7; CDR3nt: TGTGCCAGCAGAAAAACCGGGACAATCGCCTACGAGCAGTACTTC; CDR3aa: CASRKTGTIAYEQYF
v_gene: TRBV19; d_gene: .; abundance: .; j_gene: TRBJ2-5; CDR3nt: TGTGCCAGTGGTGGCAGTAAAAAAGAGACCCAGTACTTC; CDR3aa: CASGGSKKETQYF
v_gene: TRBV4-1; d_gene: .; abundance: .; j_gene: TRBJ2-3; CDR3nt: TGCGCCAGCAGCCCGCAGACTAGCACAGATACGCAGTATTTT; CDR3aa: CASSPQTSTDTQYF
v_gene: TRBV19; d_gene: TRBD2; abundance: .; j_gene: TRBJ2-3; CDR3nt: TGTGCCAGTAAATGGCTAGCGGGAGGCGAGCAGTATTTT; CDR3aa: CASKWLAGGEQYF
v_gene: TRBV28; d_gene: TRBD2; abundance: .; j_gene: TRBJ2-2; CDR3nt: TGTGCCAGCAAGACTAGCCGGGGAGCCCGGACCACTGGGGAGCTGTTTTTT; CDR3aa: CASKTSRGARTTGELFF
v_gene: TRBV11-2; d_gene: .; abundance: .; j_gene: TRBJ1-2; CDR3nt: TGTGCCAGCAGCCCAGACAGCGTTAACTATGGCTACACCTTC; CDR3aa: CASSPDSVNYGYTF
v_gene: TRBV7-2; d_gene: .; abundance: .; j_gene: TRBJ2-2; CDR3nt: TGTGCCAGCAGCTACGGACAAGCGAACACCGGGGAGCTGTTTTTT; CDR3aa: CASSYGQANTGELFF
v_gene: TRBV6-1; d_gene: .; abundance: .; j_gene: TRBJ1-4; CDR3nt: TGTGCCAGCAGCGAAATAGGGACTCATAATGAAAAACTGTTTTTT; CDR3aa: CASSEIGTHNEKLFF
v_gene: TRBV6-5; d_gene: .; abundance: .; j_gene: TRBJ1-5; CDR3nt: TGTGCCAGCAGTTACTCGATGGGAAATCAGCCCCAGCATTTT; CDR3aa: CASSYSMGNQPQHF
v_gene: TRBV5-8; d_gene: TRBD1; abundance: few; j_gene: TRBJ1-2; CDR3nt: TGTGCCAGCAGCTTGGATTCCGGGACAGGGGCCCTCCTACGGTATGGCTACACCTTC; CDR3aa: CASSLDSGTGALLRYGYTF
v_gene: TRBV13; d_gene: TRBD2; abundance: .; j_gene: TRBJ2-7; CDR3nt: TGTGCCTCCTCGGGGGGGGCAAGTTCCTACGAGCAGTACTTC; CDR3aa: CASSGGASSYEQYF
v_gene: TRBV29-1; d_gene: .; abundance: .; j_gene: TRBJ1-1; CDR3nt: TGCAGCGTTGATGGGGATCCACAGGGAAAGGGAGCTTTCTTT; CDR3aa: CSVDGDPQGKGAFF
v_gene: TRBV6-5; d_gene: .; abundance: .; j_gene: TRBJ1-2; CDR3nt: TGTGCCAGCAGGTACTCGAATGCCAGGGGATATGGCTACACCTTC; CDR3aa: CASRYSNARGYGYTF
v_gene: TRBV7-9; d_gene: .; abundance: .; j_gene: TRBJ2-5; CDR3nt: TGTGCCAGCAGCTTAGGACTTACGCGCCAAGAGACCCAGTACTTC; CDR3aa: CASSLGLTRQETQYF
v_gene: TRBV9; d_gene: .; abundance: .; j_gene: TRBJ2-7; CDR3nt: TGTGCCAGCAGCGTAGTGGCGGCCGGGGACGAGCAGTACTTC; CDR3aa: CASSVVAAGDEQYF
v_gene: TRBV29-1; d_gene: .; abundance: .; j_gene: TRBJ2-7; CDR3nt: TGCAGCGTTGAAGTCCCCGGGAGTACTTACGAGCAGTACTTC; CDR3aa: CSVEVPGSTYEQYF
v_gene: TRBV9; d_gene: .; abundance: .; j_gene: TRBJ1-1; CDR3nt: TGTGCCAGCAGCTCAGGGTTCGGCACTGAAGCTTTCTTT; CDR3aa: CASSSGFGTEAFF
v_gene: TRBV29-1; d_gene: .; abundance: once; j_gene: TRBJ1-1; CDR3nt: TGCAGCGTTGAAGAACGCAGGGGAGGACACACTGAAGCTTTCTTT; CDR3aa: CSVEERRGGHTEAFF
v_gene: TRBV7-2; d_gene: .; abundance: .; j_gene: TRBJ1-5; CDR3nt: TGTGCCAGCAGCACAATCGTCGGACAGTTGAATCAGCCCCAGCATTTT; CDR3aa: CASSTIVGQLNQPQHF
v_gene: TRBV9; d_gene: .; abundance: .; j_gene: TRBJ1-5; CDR3nt: TGTGCCAGCAGCGCCGGGACAACGGGCCCTCAGCCCCAGCATTTT; CDR3aa: CASSAGTTGPQPQHF
v_gene: TRBV14; d_gene: TRBD2; abundance: .; j_gene: TRBJ2-3; CDR3nt: TGTGCCAGCAGCCAGATTACTAGCGGGAGGAGGGCAGATACGCAGTATTTT; CDR3aa: CASSQITSGRRADTQYF
v_gene: TRBV29-1; d_gene: TRBD1; abundance: .; j_gene: TRBJ2-1; CDR3nt: TGCAGCGTCGCAACCGGGACAGGGGTTGGGAATGAGCAGTTCTTC; CDR3aa: CSVATGTGVGNEQFF
v_gene: TRBV2; d_gene: TRBD1; abundance: .; j_gene: TRBJ1-2; CDR3nt: TGTGCCAGCAGCCGGGGACAGGGGGGCTTCTATGGCTACACCTTC; CDR3aa: CASSRGQGGFYGYTF
v_gene: TRBV6-5; d_gene: TRBD1; abundance: .; j_gene: TRBJ1-1; CDR3nt: TGTGCCAGCAGTACGCAGGGGGCTGCTGTGTCTGAAGCTTTCTTT; CDR3aa: CASSTQGAAVSEAFF
v_gene: TRBV27; d_gene: .; abundance: .; j_gene: TRBJ1-1; CDR3nt: TGTGCCAGCAGTTTATATACAGGGATAGACTTGAACACTGAAGCTTTCTTT; CDR3aa: CASSLYTGIDLNTEAFF
v_gene: TRBV6-5; d_gene: TRBD1; abundance: once; j_gene: TRBJ2-7; CDR3nt: TGTGCCAGCAGTTACGCTGGACAGGGTAAATCCTACGAGCAGTACTTC; CDR3aa: CASSYAGQGKSYEQYF
v_gene: TRBV30; d_gene: .; abundance: .; j_gene: TRBJ2-7; CDR3nt: TGTGCCTGGAGGCGGGACAGCGCCTACGAGCAGTACTTC; CDR3aa: CAWRRDSAYEQYF
v_gene: TRBV7-3; d_gene: .; abundance: .; j_gene: TRBJ2-1; CDR3nt: TGTGCCAGCAGCCAAGGACAGTCTAGGGATGAGCAGTTCTTC; CDR3aa: CASSQGQSRDEQFF
v_gene: TRBV10-3; d_gene: TRBD2; abundance: .; j_gene: TRBJ2-5; CDR3nt: TGTGCCATCAGAGGTGGTAGCGGGAGTGGATGGGTACAAGAGACCCAGTACTTC; CDR3aa: CAIRGGSGSGWVQETQYF
v_gene: TRBV5-6; d_gene: TRBD1; abundance: .; j_gene: TRBJ2-7; CDR3nt: TGTGCCAGCAGCGCCTCCGGGACAGGGTTCTACGAGCAGTACTTC; CDR3aa: CASSASGTGFYEQYF
v_gene: TRBV7-2; d_gene: .; abundance: .; j_gene: TRBJ1-1; CDR3nt: TGTGCCAGCAGCTGGACCTTGGGTAATGAAGCTTTCTTT; CDR3aa: CASSWTLGNEAFF
v_gene: TRBV19; d_gene: TRBD2; abundance: .; j_gene: TRBJ2-3; CDR3nt: TGTGCCAGTAGTGGCAAGCTAGCGGAAGGCACAGATACGCAGTATTTT; CDR3aa: CASSGKLAEGTDTQYF
v_gene: TRBV13; d_gene: .; abundance: once; j_gene: TRBJ1-4; CDR3nt: TGTGCCAGCAGCTTACAGGGAAGTACTAATGAAAAACTGTTTTTT; CDR3aa: CASSLQGSTNEKLFF
v_gene: TRBV27; d_gene: .; abundance: .; j_gene: TRBJ1-6; CDR3nt: TGTGCCAGCAGTTTATCCCAGGGACGGGCAGGCGTCTGGGATTCACCCCTCCACTTT; CDR3aa: CASSLSQGRAGVWDSPLHF
v_gene: TRBV29-1; d_gene: TRBD2; abundance: once; j_gene: TRBJ2-2; CDR3nt: TGCAGCGTTGGTGCGGGAGGGAACACCGGGGAGCTGTTTTTT; CDR3aa: CSVGAGGNTGELFF
v_gene: TRBV2; d_gene: .; abundance: once; j_gene: TRBJ1-1; CDR3nt: TGTGCCAGCAGTGAGTATGGGCAGAGCATGAACACTGAAGCTTTCTTT; CDR3aa: CASSEYGQSMNTEAFF